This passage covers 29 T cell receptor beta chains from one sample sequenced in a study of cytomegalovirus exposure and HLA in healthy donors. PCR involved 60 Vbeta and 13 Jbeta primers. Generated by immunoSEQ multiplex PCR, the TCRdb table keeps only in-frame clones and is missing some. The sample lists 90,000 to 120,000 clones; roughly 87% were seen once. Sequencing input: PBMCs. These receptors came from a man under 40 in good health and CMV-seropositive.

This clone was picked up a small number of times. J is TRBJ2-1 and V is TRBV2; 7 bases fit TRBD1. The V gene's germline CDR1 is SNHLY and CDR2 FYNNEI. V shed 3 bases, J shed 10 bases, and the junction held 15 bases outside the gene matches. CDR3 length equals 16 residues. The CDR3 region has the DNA TGTGCCAGCAGTGATAGGGGGCCCCACAATTGGGAAGAGCAGTTCTTC. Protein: CASSDRGPHNWEEQFF.

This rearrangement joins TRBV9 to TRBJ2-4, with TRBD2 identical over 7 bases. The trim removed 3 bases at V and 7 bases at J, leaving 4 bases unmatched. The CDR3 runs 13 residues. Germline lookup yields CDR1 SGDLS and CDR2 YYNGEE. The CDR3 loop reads CASSGAGGNIQYF. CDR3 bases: TGTGCCAGCAGCGGAGCCGGGGGGAACATTCAGTACTTC.

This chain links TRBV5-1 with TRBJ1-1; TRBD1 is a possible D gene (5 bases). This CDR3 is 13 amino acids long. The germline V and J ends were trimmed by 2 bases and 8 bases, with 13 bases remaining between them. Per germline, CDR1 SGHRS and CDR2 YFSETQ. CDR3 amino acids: CASSFDRNREAFF. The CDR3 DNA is TGCGCCAGCAGCTTCGACAGAAATAGAGAAGCTTTCTTT.

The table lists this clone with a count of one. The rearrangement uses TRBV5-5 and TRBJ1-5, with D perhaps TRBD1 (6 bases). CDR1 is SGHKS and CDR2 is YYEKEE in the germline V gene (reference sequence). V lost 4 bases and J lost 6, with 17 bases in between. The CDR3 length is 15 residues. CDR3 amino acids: CASSRGGIGVQPQHF. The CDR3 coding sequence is TGTGCCAGCAGCAGGGGGGGTATCGGGGTTCAGCCCCAGCATTTT.

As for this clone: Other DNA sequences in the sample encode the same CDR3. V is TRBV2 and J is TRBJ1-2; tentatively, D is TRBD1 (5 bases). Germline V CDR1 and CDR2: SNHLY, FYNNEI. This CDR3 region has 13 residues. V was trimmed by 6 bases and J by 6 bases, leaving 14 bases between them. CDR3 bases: TGTGCCAGCAGGGACGACAGACGAGATGGCTACACCTTC. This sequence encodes CASRDDRRDGYTF.

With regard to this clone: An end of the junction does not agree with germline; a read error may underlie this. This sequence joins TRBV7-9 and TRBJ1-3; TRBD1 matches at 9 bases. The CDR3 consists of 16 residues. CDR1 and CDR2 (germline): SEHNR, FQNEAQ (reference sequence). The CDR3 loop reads CSSSLRGQGSGNTIYF. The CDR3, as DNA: TGTTCCAGCAGCTTAAGGGGACAGGGCTCTGGAAACACCATATATTTT.

The CDR3 loop reads CASSSRGGKDQETQYF. The CDR3 nucleotides are TGTGCCAGCAGTTCCCGGGGGGGAAAAGATCAAGAGACCCAGTACTTC. This chain connects TRBV7-7 to TRBJ2-5; 8 bases line up with TRBD2. The CDR3 runs to 16 residues. From germline, CDR1 is SSHAT and CDR2 FNYEAQ (reference sequence). Trimming cost V 6 bases and J 2 bases; bases outside gene matches: 11.

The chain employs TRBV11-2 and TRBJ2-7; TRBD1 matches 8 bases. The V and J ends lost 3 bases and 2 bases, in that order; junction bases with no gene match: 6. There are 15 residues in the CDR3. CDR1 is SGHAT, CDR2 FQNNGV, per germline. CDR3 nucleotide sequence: TGTGCCAGCAGCTTGGCTCCGACAGGGGCCTACGAGCAGTACTTC. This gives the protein CASSLAPTGAYEQYF.

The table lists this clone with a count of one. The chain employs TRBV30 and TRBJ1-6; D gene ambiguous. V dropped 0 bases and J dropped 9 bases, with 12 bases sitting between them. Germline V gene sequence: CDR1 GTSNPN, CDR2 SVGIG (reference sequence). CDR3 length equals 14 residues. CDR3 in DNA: TGTGCCTGGAGTGTACATCTAGACGGTTCACCCCTCCACTTT. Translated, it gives CAWSVHLDGSPLHF.

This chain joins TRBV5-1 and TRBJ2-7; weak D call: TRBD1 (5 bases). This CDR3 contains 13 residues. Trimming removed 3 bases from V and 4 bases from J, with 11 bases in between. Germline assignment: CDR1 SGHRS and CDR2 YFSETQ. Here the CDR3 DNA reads TGCGCCAGCAGCTCGGACACAGGATACGAGCAGTACTTC. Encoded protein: CASSSDTGYEQYF.

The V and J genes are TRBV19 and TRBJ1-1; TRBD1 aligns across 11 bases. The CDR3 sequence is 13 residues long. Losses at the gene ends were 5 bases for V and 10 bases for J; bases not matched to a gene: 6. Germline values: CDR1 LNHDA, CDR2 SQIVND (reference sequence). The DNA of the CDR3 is TGTGCCAGTAGTTTGCCGGGACAGGGGGGAGCTTTCTTT. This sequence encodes CASSLPGQGGAFF.

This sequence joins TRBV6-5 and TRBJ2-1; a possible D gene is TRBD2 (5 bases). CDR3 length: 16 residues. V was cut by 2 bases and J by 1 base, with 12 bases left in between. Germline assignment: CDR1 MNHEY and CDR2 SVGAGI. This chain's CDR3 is CASSYRAGRSYNEQFF. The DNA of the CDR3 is TGTGCCAGCAGTTACCGTGCGGGCCGATCCTACAATGAGCAGTTCTTC.

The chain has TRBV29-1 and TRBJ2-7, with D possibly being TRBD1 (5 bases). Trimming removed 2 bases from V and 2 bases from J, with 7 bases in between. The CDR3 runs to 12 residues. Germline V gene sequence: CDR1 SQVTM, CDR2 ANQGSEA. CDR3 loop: CSVEQGPYEQYF. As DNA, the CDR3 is TGCAGCGTTGAACAGGGTCCCTACGAGCAGTACTTC.

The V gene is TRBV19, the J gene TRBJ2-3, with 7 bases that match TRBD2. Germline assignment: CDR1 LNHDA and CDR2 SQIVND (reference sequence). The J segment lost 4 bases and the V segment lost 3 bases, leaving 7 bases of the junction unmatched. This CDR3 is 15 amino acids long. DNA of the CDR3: TGTGCCAGTAGTATGGAGCGGGGTACCGCAGATACGCAGTATTTT. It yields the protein CASSMERGTADTQYF.

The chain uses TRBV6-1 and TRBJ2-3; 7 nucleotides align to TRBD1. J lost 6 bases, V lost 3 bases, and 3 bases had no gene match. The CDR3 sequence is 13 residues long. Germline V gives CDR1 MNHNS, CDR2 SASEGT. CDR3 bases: TGTGCCAGCAGTGAGACAGGGAGCGATACGCAGTATTTT. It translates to CASSETGSDTQYF.

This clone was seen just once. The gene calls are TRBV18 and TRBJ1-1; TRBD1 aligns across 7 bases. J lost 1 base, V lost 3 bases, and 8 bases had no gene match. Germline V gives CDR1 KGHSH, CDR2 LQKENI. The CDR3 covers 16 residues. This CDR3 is CASSPQEGARNTEAFF. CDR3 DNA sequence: TGTGCCAGCTCACCTCAGGAGGGGGCAAGGAACACTGAAGCTTTCTTT.

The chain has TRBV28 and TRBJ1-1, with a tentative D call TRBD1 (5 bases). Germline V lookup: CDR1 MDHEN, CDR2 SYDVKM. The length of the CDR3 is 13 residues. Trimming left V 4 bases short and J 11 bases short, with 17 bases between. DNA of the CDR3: TGTGCCAGCAGTTATCCCCCGGAAAGGGGTGCTTTCTTT. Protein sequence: CASSYPPERGAFF.

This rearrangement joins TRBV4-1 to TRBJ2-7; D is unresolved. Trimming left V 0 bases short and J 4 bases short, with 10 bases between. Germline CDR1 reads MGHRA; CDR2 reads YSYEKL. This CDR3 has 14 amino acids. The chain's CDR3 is CASSQDRYGYEQYF. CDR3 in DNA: TGCGCCAGCAGCCAAGACAGGTACGGTTACGAGCAGTACTTC.

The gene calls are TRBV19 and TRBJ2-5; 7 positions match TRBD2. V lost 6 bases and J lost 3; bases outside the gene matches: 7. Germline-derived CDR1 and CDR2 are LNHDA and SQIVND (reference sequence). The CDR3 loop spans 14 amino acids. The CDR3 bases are TGTGCCAGTAGCCCCACGCTAGCGGAAGAGACCCAGTACTTC. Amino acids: CASSPTLAEETQYF.

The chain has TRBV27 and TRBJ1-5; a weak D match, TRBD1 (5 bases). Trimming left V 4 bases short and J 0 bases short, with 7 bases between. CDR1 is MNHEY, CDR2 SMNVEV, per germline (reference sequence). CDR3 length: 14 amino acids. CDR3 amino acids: CASSSTDSNQPQHF. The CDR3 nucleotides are TGTGCCAGCAGTTCGACAGATAGCAATCAGCCCCAGCATTTT.

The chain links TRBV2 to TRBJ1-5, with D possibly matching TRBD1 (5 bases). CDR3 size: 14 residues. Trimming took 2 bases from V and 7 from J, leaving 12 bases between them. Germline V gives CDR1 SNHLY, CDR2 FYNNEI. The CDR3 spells CASSERRGRQPQHF. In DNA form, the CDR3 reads TGTGCCAGCAGTGAACGGCGGGGGAGACAGCCCCAGCATTTT.

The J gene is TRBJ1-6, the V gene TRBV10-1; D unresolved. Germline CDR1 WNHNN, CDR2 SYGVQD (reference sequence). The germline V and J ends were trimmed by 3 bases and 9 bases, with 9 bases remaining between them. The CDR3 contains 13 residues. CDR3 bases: TGCGCCAGCAGTGATGAGCGGGGTTCACCCCTCCACTTT. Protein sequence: CASSDERGSPLHF.

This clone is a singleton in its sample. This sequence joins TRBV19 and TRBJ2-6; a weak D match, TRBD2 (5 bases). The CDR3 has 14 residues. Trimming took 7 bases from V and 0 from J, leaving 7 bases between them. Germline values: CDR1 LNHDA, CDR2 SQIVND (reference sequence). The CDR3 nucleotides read TGTGCCAGTACAGGACTCTCTGGGGCCAACGTCCTGACTTTC. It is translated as CASTGLSGANVLTF. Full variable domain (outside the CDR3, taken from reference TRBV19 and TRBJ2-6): DGGITQSPKYLFRKEGQNVTLSCEQNLNHDAMYWYRQDPGQGLRLIYYSQIVNDFQKGDIAEGYSVSREKKESFPLTVTSAQKNPTAFYLCASTGLSGANVLTFGAGSRLTVL.

The CDR3 here is CASSPFDAVKETQYF. The CDR3 nucleotides read TGTGCCAGCAGCCCGTTCGATGCAGTAAAAGAGACCCAGTACTTC. The V gene is TRBV5-6, the J gene TRBJ2-5; D not resolved. The CDR3 sequence is 15 residues long. V lost 4 bases and J lost 3, with 16 bases in between. Germline-derived CDR1 and CDR2 are SGHDT and YYEEEE.

This CDR3 reads CASSFIGQPQHF. The CDR3 DNA sequence: TGTGCCAGCAGCTTTATTGGCCAGCCCCAGCATTTT. The chain links TRBV7-6 to TRBJ1-5; D gene uncertain. Trimming pared 3 bases from V and 7 bases from J, leaving 7 bases between. Germline lookup yields CDR1 SGHVS and CDR2 FNYEAQ. This CDR3 has 12 amino acids.

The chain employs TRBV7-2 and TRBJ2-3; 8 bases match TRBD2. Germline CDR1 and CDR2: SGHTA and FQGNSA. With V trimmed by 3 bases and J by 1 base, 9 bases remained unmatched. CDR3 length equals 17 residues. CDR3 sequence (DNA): TGTGCCAGCAGCTTCGGATTAGCGGGGCCCCGCACAGATACGCAGTATTTT. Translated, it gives CASSFGLAGPRTDTQYF. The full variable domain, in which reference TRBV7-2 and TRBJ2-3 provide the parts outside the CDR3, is GAGVSQSPSNKVTEKGKDVELRCDPISGHTALYWYRQSLGQGLEFLIYFQGNSAPDKSGLPSDRFSAERTGGSVSTLTIQRTQQEDSAVYLCASSFGLAGPRTDTQYFGPGTRLTVL.

The CDR3: CATGQNYGYTF. The CDR3 region has the DNA TGTGCCACCGGACAGAACTATGGCTACACCTTC. The V gene is TRBV10-3, the J gene TRBJ1-2, with D possibly TRBD1 on 6 matching bases. The V gene's germline CDR1 is ENHRY and CDR2 SYGVKD. CDR3 length: 11 amino acids. The V end was cut by 10 bases, the J end by 2 bases, with 8 bases between.

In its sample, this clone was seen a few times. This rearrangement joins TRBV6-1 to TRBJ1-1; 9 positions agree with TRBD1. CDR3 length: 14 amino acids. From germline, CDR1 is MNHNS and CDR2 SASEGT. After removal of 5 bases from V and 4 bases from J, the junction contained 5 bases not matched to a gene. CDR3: CASSLDRGGTEAFF. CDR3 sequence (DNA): TGTGCCAGCAGTTTAGACAGGGGGGGCACTGAAGCTTTCTTT.

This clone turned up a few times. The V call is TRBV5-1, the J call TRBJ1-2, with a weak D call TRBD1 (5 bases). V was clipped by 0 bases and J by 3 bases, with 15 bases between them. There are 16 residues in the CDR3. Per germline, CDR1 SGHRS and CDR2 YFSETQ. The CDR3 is CASSLGVGGRDYGYTF. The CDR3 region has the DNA TGCGCCAGCAGCTTGGGGGTCGGGGGGAGAGACTATGGCTACACCTTC.